The rows below give T cell receptor beta chains drawn from one sample of a study of cytomegalovirus exposure and HLA in healthy donors. Profiling relied on immunoSEQ multiplex PCR, and the TCRdb table lists in-frame clones only, not all of them. The sample lists more than 150,000 clones, about 80% occurring once. Sequenced input: PBMCs. The receptor set was obtained from a man younger than 35 in good health and CMV-seropositive. Both conserved end residues are part of each CDR3. The D gene is left open where the match is weak. Size is omitted from some rows. Given values are once, few, many or a class for expanded clones.

CDR3: CASGLAGGGDEQFF
DNA: TGTGCCAGCGGGCTAGCGGGGGGAGGGGATGAGCAGTTCTTC
size: -
J: TRBJ2-1
V: TRBV6-6
D: TRBD2

CDR3: CASSPGGREQYF
DNA: TGTGCCAGCAGCCCCGGGGGTAGAGAGCAGTACTTC
size: -
J: TRBJ2-7
V: TRBV7-2
D: -

CDR3: CASSLWREGRYEQYF
DNA: TGTGCCAGCAGCTTGTGGCGGGAGGGCCGGTACGAGCAGTACTTC
size: once
J: TRBJ2-7
V: TRBV5-6
D: TRBD2

CDR3: CASSQKGLAERIGNEQFF
DNA: TGTGCCAGCAGCCAAAAAGGACTAGCGGAGAGGATTGGCAATGAGCAGTTCTTC
size: -
J: TRBJ2-1
V: TRBV7-3
D: TRBD2

CDR3: CASSLGLRMTHQETQYF
DNA: TGTGCCAGCAGCTTAGGCCTCCGAATGACTCATCAAGAGACCCAGTACTTC
size: -
J: TRBJ2-5
V: TRBV7-9
D: -

CDR3: CAISEGGTSNEQFF
DNA: TGTGCCATCAGTGAGGGCGGGACTAGCAATGAGCAGTTCTTC
size: -
J: TRBJ2-1
V: TRBV10-3
D: TRBD2

CDR3: CASSRRQGVNTEAFF
DNA: TGCGCCAGCAGCAGGCGACAGGGAGTTAACACTGAAGCTTTCTTT
size: -
J: TRBJ1-1
V: TRBV5-1
D: TRBD1

CDR3: CASSQDGDYGYTF
DNA: TGCGCCAGCAGCCAAGACGGGGACTATGGCTACACCTTC
size: -
J: TRBJ1-2
V: TRBV4-1
D: -

CDR3: CASSLDWQELAGEF
DNA: TGCGCCAGCAGCTTGGATTGGCAGGAACTAGCGGGAGAATTT
size: -
J: TRBJ2-3
V: TRBV5-1
D: TRBD2

CDR3: CASSWDRELGHEKLFF
DNA: TGTGCCAGCAGCTGGGACAGGGAGCTTGGCCATGAAAAACTGTTTTTT
size: -
J: TRBJ1-4
V: TRBV5-6
D: TRBD1

CDR3: CAWSVRDRATGELFF
DNA: TGTGCCTGGAGCGTACGGGACAGAGCCACCGGGGAGCTGTTTTTT
size: -
J: TRBJ2-2
V: TRBV30
D: TRBD1

CDR3: CASSDGQGGSPGELFF
DNA: TGTGCCAGCAGTGACGGCCAAGGGGGCTCCCCCGGGGAGCTGTTTTTT
size: -
J: TRBJ2-2
V: TRBV2
D: TRBD1

CDR3: CASSSGLADNTGELFF
DNA: TGCGCCAGCAGCTCCGGACTAGCGGATAACACCGGGGAGCTGTTTTTT
size: -
J: TRBJ2-2
V: TRBV5-1
D: TRBD2

CDR3: CATSRGDREADTQYF
DNA: TGTGCCACCAGCAGAGGGGACAGGGAGGCAGATACGCAGTATTTT
size: -
J: TRBJ2-3
V: TRBV15
D: TRBD1

CDR3: CSVRGPRTEAFF
DNA: TGCAGCGTTCGAGGGCCGCGGACTGAAGCTTTCTTT
size: -
J: TRBJ1-1
V: TRBV29-1
D: -

CDR3: CASSPLIVSGSSYEQYF
DNA: TGTGCCAGCAGCCCCTTAATAGTAAGCGGGAGCTCCTACGAGCAGTACTTC
size: -
J: TRBJ2-7
V: TRBV5-6
D: TRBD2

CDR3: CASSGPRANVLTF
DNA: TGTGCCAGCAGCGGCCCTCGGGCCAACGTCCTGACTTTC
size: -
J: TRBJ2-6
V: TRBV5-4
D: -

CDR3: CASRLSGLAEVPYEQYF
DNA: TGTGCCAGTAGACTATCCGGACTAGCGGAGGTTCCCTACGAGCAGTACTTC
size: -
J: TRBJ2-7
V: TRBV19
D: TRBD2

CDR3: CASSSLAYRGTDYGYTF
DNA: TGTGCCAGCAGCTCCTTAGCGTACAGGGGGACAGACTATGGCTACACCTTC
size: -
J: TRBJ1-2
V: TRBV5-6
D: TRBD1

CDR3: CASSNGQGEETQYF
DNA: TGTGCCAGCAGTAACGGACAGGGGGAAGAGACCCAGTACTTC
size: -
J: TRBJ2-5
V: TRBV6-5
D: TRBD1

CDR3: CASSLRKQGHYGYTF
DNA: TGTGCCAGCAGCTTGCGAAAGCAGGGTCACTATGGCTACACCTTC
size: -
J: TRBJ1-2
V: TRBV5-8
D: -

CDR3: CASSLAPGLAGGPADTQYF
DNA: TGCGCCAGCAGCTTGGCACCGGGACTAGCGGGAGGGCCTGCAGATACGCAGTATTTT
size: -
J: TRBJ2-3
V: TRBV5-1
D: TRBD2

CDR3: CASSQRGNQPQHF
DNA: TGTGCCAGCAGTCAGAGGGGCAATCAGCCCCAGCATTTT
size: -
J: TRBJ1-5
V: TRBV25-1
D: -

CDR3: CASSLAPGQGYEQYF
DNA: TGCGCCAGCAGCTTGGCCCCAGGCCAGGGGTACGAGCAGTACTTC
size: -
J: TRBJ2-7
V: TRBV5-1
D: -

CDR3: CASSSRQGEYGYTF
DNA: TGTGCCAGCAGCTCCAGACAGGGGGAGTATGGCTACACCTTC
size: -
J: TRBJ1-2
V: TRBV13
D: TRBD1

CDR3: CASSPGQYEETQYF
DNA: TGTGCCAGCAGCCCCGGACAGTACGAAGAGACCCAGTACTTC
size: -
J: TRBJ2-5
V: TRBV7-9
D: -

CDR3: CAITSGTSSYNEQFF
DNA: TGTGCCATCACCTCCGGGACTAGTTCTTACAATGAGCAGTTCTTC
size: -
J: TRBJ2-1
V: TRBV10-3
D: TRBD2

CDR3: CASSPPGQGSNQPQHF
DNA: TGTGCCAGCAGTCCCCCGGGACAGGGGAGCAATCAGCCCCAGCATTTT
size: few
J: TRBJ1-5
V: TRBV28
D: TRBD1

CDR3: CASSGPGSEQYF
DNA: TGTGCCAGCAGCGGGCCGGGATCCGAGCAGTACTTC
size: once
J: TRBJ2-7
V: TRBV9
D: -

CDR3: CASSGTTGLANYGYTF
DNA: TGCGCCAGCAGTGGGACCACGGGACTTGCTAACTATGGCTACACCTTC
size: -
J: TRBJ1-2
V: TRBV10-2
D: -

CDR3: CASSLSRQGGYEQYF
DNA: TGTGCCAGCAGCTTAAGTCGGCAAGGCGGTTACGAGCAGTACTTC
size: few
J: TRBJ2-7
V: TRBV7-2
D: -

CDR3: CASSSGDRGLDTQYF
DNA: TGTGCCAGCAGCTCGGGGGACAGGGGGCTAGATACGCAGTATTTT
size: -
J: TRBJ2-3
V: TRBV7-2
D: TRBD1

CDR3: CASSWTGAPSGNTIYF
DNA: TGTGCCAGCAGCTGGACAGGGGCTCCGTCTGGAAACACCATATATTTT
size: -
J: TRBJ1-3
V: TRBV7-2
D: TRBD1

CDR3: CASSRTGGASNEQYF
DNA: TGTGCCAGCAGCCGGACAGGGGGCGCTTCCAACGAGCAGTACTTC
size: once
J: TRBJ2-7
V: TRBV5-5
D: TRBD1

CDR3: CASSPGIGTGVAQYF
DNA: TGTGCCAGCAGCCCAGGGATTGGGACAGGAGTGGCCCAGTACTTC
size: -
J: TRBJ2-5
V: TRBV7-3
D: TRBD1

CDR3: CASSQISGYFSYEQYF
DNA: TGCGCCAGCAGCCAAATTAGCGGGTACTTCTCCTACGAGCAGTACTTC
size: few
J: TRBJ2-7
V: TRBV4-1
D: TRBD2

CDR3: CASYRGPNEKLFF
DNA: TGTGCCAGCTACAGGGGGCCCAATGAAAAACTGTTTTTT
size: -
J: TRBJ1-4
V: TRBV6-5
D: TRBD1

CDR3: CASSQGGGAGNNEQFF
DNA: TGTGCCAGCTCCCAAGGTGGGGGAGCGGGCAACAATGAGCAGTTCTTC
size: once
J: TRBJ2-1
V: TRBV7-2
D: -

CDR3: CASSLWDRGINEQFF
DNA: TGTGCCAGCAGCTTATGGGACAGGGGGATCAATGAGCAGTTCTTC
size: -
J: TRBJ2-1
V: TRBV7-9
D: TRBD1

CDR3: CASSLSGNGGYTF
DNA: TGTGCCAGCAGCTTATCGGGGAACGGTGGCTACACCTTC
size: -
J: TRBJ1-2
V: TRBV7-2
D: -

CDR3: CASSQVFAAGGAFQETQYF
DNA: TGCGCCAGCAGCCAAGTTTTCGCGGCGGGAGGGGCTTTCCAAGAGACCCAGTACTTC
size: -
J: TRBJ2-5
V: TRBV4-3
D: TRBD2

CDR3: CSVGQGQGGEKLFF
DNA: TGCAGCGTTGGCCAGGGACAGGGTGGTGAAAAACTGTTTTTT
size: few
J: TRBJ1-4
V: TRBV29-1
D: TRBD1

CDR3: CASSSDRGAYNEQFF
DNA: TGTGCCAGCAGTTCCGACAGGGGGGCCTACAATGAGCAGTTCTTC
size: -
J: TRBJ2-1
V: TRBV27
D: TRBD1

CDR3: CTSPRLGLLLGETQYF
DNA: TGCACCAGCCCGAGACTAGGTTTGTTACTTGGGGAGACCCAGTACTTC
size: -
J: TRBJ2-5
V: TRBV1
D: -

CDR3: CASSSPTGWLGANVLTF
DNA: TGTGCCAGCAGTTCCCCGACAGGGTGGTTAGGGGCCAACGTCCTGACTTTC
size: -
J: TRBJ2-6
V: TRBV28
D: TRBD1

CDR3: CASRGSLEQFF
DNA: TGTGCCAGCAGGGGGAGCCTGGAGCAGTTCTTC
size: -
J: TRBJ2-1
V: TRBV2
D: -

CDR3: CASSLRGHEQFF
DNA: TGTGCCAGCAGTTTAAGGGGTCATGAGCAGTTCTTC
size: once
J: TRBJ2-1
V: TRBV28
D: -

CDR3: CASSPTGTGLYNEQFF
DNA: TGCGCCAGCAGCCCAACCGGGACAGGACTCTACAATGAGCAGTTCTTC
size: -
J: TRBJ2-1
V: TRBV5-1
D: TRBD1

CDR3: CASTRGREAYNEQFF
DNA: TGTGCCAGCACCAGGGGCCGGGAGGCCTACAATGAGCAGTTCTTC
size: -
J: TRBJ2-1
V: TRBV2
D: -

CDR3: CATSRASAHLYEQYF
DNA: TGTGCCACCAGCAGGGCTAGCGCCCACCTCTACGAGCAGTACTTC
size: -
J: TRBJ2-7
V: TRBV15
D: -

CDR3: CASSLGTSGSSDTQYF
DNA: TGTGCCAGCAGTCTAGGGACTAGCGGGAGTTCAGATACGCAGTATTTT
size: -
J: TRBJ2-3
V: TRBV28
D: TRBD2

CDR3: CASSLVVSGTNNEQFF
DNA: TGTGCCAGCAGCTTAGTAGTGTCTGGGACAAACAATGAGCAGTTCTTC
size: -
J: TRBJ2-1
V: TRBV7-9
D: -

CDR3: CASSRTVNTEAFF
DNA: TGCGCCAGCAGCCGGACAGTGAACACTGAAGCTTTCTTT
size: -
J: TRBJ1-1
V: TRBV4-3
D: -

CDR3: CASSLEGSAGAGVSDTQYF
DNA: TGCGCCAGCAGCTTGGAGGGGTCGGCTGGAGCGGGAGTTTCAGATACGCAGTATTTT
size: -
J: TRBJ2-3
V: TRBV5-1
D: TRBD2

CDR3: CASSQYFPGQGNQPQHF
DNA: TGCGCCAGCAGCCAATATTTCCCGGGACAGGGCAATCAGCCCCAGCATTTT
size: -
J: TRBJ1-5
V: TRBV4-3
D: TRBD1

CDR3: CASSLGPGSDGNTIYF
DNA: TGTGCCAGCAGCTTAGGTCCGGGGTCGGACGGAAACACCATATATTTT
size: once
J: TRBJ1-3
V: TRBV7-7
D: -

CDR3: CASSFRRYEQYF
DNA: TGTGCCAGCAGTTTCCGTCGCTACGAGCAGTACTTC
size: -
J: TRBJ2-7
V: TRBV28
D: -

CDR3: CASNSGGYNEQFF
DNA: TGTGCCAGCAACAGTGGGGGGTACAATGAGCAGTTCTTC
size: -
J: TRBJ2-1
V: TRBV28
D: -

CDR3: CASSMGGNEQFF
DNA: TGTGCCAGCAGCATGGGGGGGAATGAGCAGTTCTTC
size: few
J: TRBJ2-1
V: TRBV9
D: TRBD2

CDR3: CAISESVAGGPVGNEQFF
DNA: TGTGCCATCAGTGAGTCGGTAGCGGGAGGGCCGGTCGGAAATGAGCAGTTCTTC
size: -
J: TRBJ2-1
V: TRBV10-3
D: TRBD2